Reported below is one T cell receptor (beta chain). Its antigen remains unknown. Unique molecular identifiers were carried by the TCR beta cDNA libraries. cDNA molecules numbering about 470,000 came from roughly 1 to 10 million T cells. TCRdb passed the PCR reads through MiXCR, listing each CDR3 protein once. The data hold about 430,000 distinct CDR3 sequences, with more than 30% observed a single time. The data are from a study of post-analysis software for immune sequencing data. Overall study context: There were relapsing-remitting, secondary progressive and progressive-relapsing multiple sclerosis among the disease courses included.

Study results and caveats: Versus controls, multiple sclerosis patients showed significantly lower diversity (normalized Chao1). Included in a set of roughly five TRBV segments more frequent in patients than controls were TRBV5-6, TRBV5-1 and TRBV20-1. Strong co-clustering by F measure was evident for samples that had been prepared in the same batch.

Trimming left V 5 bases short and J 11 bases short, with 12 bases between. CDR1 is DFQATT, CDR2 SNEGSKA, per germline (reference sequence). The CDR3 covers 10 residues. The chain is built from TRBV20-1 and TRBJ1-2; D is ambiguous. Sequencing input: blood. The sequence was obtained from a girl aged 2-15 years with multiple sclerosis. The CDR3 is CSAVRLGYTF. CDR3 sequence (DNA): TGCAGTGCTGTACGTCTGGGGTACACCTTC.